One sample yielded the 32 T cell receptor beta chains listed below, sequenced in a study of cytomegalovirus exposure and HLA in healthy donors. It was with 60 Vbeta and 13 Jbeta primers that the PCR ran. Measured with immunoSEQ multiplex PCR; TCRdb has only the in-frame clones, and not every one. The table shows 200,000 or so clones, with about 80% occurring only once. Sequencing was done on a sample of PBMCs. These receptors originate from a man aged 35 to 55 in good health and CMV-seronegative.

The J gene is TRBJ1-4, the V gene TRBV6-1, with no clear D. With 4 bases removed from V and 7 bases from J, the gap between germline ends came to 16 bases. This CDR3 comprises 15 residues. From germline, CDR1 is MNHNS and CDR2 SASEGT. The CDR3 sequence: CASSGYPGRLEKLFF. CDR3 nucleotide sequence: TGTGCCAGCAGTGGGTACCCCGGAAGACTTGAAAAACTGTTTTTT.

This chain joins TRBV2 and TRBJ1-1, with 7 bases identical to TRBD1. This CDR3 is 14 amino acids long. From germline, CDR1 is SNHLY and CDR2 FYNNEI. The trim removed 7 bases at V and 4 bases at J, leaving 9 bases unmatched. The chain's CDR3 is CASNRQGWGTEAFF. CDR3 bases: TGTGCCAGCAACCGACAGGGTTGGGGCACTGAAGCTTTCTTT.

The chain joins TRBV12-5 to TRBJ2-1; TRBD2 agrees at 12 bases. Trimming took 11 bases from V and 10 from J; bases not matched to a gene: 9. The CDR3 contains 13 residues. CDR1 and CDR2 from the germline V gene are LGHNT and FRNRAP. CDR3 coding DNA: TGTGCTGGGCGACTAGCGGGAGCGGGCGAGCAGTTCTTC. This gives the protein CAGRLAGAGEQFF.

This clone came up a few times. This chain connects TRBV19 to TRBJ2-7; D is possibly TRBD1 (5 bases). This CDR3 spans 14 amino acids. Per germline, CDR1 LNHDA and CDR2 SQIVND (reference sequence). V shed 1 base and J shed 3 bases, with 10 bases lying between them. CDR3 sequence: CASSIGAGFYEQYF. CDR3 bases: TGTGCCAGTAGTATAGGGGCAGGGTTCTACGAGCAGTACTTC.

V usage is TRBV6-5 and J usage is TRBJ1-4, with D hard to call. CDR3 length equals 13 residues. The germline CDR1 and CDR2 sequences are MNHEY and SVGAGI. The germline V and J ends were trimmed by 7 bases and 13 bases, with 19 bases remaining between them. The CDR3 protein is CASTERAGLGLFF. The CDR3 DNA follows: TGTGCCAGCACCGAGAGGGCGGGCCTTGGACTGTTTTTT.

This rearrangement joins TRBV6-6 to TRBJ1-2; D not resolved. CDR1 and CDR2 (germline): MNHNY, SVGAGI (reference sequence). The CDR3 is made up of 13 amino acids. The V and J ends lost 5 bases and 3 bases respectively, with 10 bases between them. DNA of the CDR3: TGTGCCAGCAGTCTGGGGAGGGACTATGGCTACACCTTC. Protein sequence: CASSLGRDYGYTF.

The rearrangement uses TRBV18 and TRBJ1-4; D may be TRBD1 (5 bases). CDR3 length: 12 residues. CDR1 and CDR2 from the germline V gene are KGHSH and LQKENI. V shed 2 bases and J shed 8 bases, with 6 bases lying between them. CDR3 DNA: TGTGCCAGCTCACCAAAGGGGGAAAAACTGTTTTTT. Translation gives CASSPKGEKLFF.

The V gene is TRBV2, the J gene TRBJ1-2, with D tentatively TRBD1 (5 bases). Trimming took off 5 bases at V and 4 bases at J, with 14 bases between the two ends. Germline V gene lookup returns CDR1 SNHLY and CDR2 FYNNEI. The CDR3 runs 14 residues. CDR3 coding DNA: TGTGCCAGCAGTCGCGACAGTAATTCCTATGGCTACACCTTC. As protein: CASSRDSNSYGYTF.

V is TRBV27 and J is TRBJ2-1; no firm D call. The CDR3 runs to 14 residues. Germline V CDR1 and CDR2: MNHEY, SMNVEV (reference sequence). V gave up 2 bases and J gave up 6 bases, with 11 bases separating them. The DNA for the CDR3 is TGTGCCAGCAGTTTAAGGAGTGGGTCCAATGAGCAGTTCTTC. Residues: CASSLRSGSNEQFF.

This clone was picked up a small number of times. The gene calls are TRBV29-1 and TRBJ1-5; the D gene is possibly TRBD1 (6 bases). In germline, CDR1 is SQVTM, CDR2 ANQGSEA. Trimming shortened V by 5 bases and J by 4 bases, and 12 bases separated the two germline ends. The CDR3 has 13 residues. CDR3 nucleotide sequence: TGCAGCGTTTCCCAGGGGCCTAATCAGCCCCAGCATTTT. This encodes CSVSQGPNQPQHF. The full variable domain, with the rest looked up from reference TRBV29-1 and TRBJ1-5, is SAVISQKPSRDICQRGTSLTIQCQVDSQVTMMFWYRQQPGQSLTLIATANQGSEATYESGFVIDKFPISRPNLTFSTLTVSNMSPEDSSIYLCSVSQGPNQPQHFGDGTRLSIL.

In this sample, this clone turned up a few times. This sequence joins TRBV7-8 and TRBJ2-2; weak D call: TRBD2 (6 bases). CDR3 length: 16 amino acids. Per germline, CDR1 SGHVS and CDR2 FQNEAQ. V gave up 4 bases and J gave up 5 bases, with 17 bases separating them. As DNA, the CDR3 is TGTGCCAGCAGCTCTGCCGCGGGCCTAGCGACCGGGGAGCTGTTTTTT. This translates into CASSSAAGLATGELFF.

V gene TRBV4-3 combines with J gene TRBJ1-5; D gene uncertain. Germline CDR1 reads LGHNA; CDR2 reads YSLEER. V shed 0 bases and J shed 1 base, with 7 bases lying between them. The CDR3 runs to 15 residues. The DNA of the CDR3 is TGCGCCAGCAGCCAAGATTATGGCAGCAATCAGCCCCAGCATTTT. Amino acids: CASSQDYGSNQPQHF.

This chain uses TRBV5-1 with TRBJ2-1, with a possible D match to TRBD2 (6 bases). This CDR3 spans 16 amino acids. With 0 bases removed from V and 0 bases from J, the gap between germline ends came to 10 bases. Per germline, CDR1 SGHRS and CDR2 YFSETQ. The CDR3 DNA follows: TGCGCCAGCAGCTTGGATAGCGGATCCTCCTACAATGAGCAGTTCTTC. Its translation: CASSLDSGSSYNEQFF.

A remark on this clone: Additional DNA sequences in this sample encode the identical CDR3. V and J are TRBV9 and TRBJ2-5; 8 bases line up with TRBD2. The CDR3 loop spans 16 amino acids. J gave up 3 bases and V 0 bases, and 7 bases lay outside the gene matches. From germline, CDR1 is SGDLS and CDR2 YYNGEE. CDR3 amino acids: CASSVGPSGGEETQYF. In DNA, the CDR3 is TGTGCCAGCAGCGTAGGGCCCTCGGGGGGGGAAGAGACCCAGTACTTC. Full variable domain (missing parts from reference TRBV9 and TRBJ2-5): DSGVTQTPKHLITATGQRVTLRCSPRSGDLSVYWYQQSLDQGLQFLIQYYNGEERAKGNILERFSAQQFPDLHSELNLSSLELGDSALYFCASSVGPSGGEETQYFGPGTRLLVL.

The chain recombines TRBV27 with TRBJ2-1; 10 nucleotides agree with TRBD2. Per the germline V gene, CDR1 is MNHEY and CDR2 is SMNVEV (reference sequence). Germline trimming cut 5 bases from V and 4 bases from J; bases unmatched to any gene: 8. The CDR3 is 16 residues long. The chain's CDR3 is CASSPLSGRVYNEQFF. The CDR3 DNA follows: TGTGCCAGCAGTCCTCTCAGCGGGAGGGTATACAATGAGCAGTTCTTC.

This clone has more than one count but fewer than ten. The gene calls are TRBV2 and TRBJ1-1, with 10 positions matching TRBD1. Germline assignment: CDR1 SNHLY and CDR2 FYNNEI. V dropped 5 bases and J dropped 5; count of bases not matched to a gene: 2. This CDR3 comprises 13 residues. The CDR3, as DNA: TGTGCCAGCAGTTGGACAGGGGGGACTGAAGCTTTCTTT. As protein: CASSWTGGTEAFF.

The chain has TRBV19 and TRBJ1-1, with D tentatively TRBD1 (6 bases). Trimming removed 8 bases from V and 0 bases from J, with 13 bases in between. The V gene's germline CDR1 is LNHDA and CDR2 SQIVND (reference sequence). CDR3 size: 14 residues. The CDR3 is CASAWGHLNTEAFF. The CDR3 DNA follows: TGTGCCAGTGCCTGGGGACATCTGAACACTGAAGCTTTCTTT.

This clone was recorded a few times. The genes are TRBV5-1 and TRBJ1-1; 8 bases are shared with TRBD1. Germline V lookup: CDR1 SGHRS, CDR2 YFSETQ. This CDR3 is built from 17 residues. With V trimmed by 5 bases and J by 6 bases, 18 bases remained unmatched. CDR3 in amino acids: CASSYQTGDPPLAEAFF. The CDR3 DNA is TGCGCCAGCAGTTACCAGACAGGGGACCCCCCTTTGGCTGAAGCTTTCTTT.

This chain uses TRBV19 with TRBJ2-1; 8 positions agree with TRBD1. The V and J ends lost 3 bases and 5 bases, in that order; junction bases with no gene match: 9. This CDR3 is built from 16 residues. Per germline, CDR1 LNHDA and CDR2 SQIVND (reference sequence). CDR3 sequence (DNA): TGTGCCAGTAGTATTTCCCGGGACAGGAAAGACAATGAGCAGTTCTTC. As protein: CASSISRDRKDNEQFF.

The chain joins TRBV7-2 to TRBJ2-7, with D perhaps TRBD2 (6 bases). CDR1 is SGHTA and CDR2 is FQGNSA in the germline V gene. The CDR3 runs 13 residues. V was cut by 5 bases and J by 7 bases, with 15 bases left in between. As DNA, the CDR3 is TGTGCCAGCAGCACACGGACTAATCGGGAGCAGTACTTC. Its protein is CASSTRTNREQYF.

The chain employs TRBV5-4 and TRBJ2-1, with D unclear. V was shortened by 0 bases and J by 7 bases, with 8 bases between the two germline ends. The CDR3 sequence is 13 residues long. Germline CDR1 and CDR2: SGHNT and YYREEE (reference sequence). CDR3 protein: CASSLDTINEQFF. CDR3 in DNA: TGTGCCAGCAGCTTGGACACCATAAATGAGCAGTTCTTC.

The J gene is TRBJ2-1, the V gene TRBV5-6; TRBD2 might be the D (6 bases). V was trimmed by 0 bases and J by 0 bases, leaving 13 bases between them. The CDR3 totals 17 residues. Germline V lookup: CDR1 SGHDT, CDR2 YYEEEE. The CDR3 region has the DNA TGTGCCAGCAGCTTGGTTGGGACTGTGAGCTCCTACAATGAGCAGTTCTTC. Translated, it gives CASSLVGTVSSYNEQFF.

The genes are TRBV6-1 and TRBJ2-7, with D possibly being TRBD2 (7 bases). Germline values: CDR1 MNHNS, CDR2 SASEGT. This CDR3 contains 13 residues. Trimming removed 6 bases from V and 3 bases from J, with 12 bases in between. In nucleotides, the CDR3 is TGTGCCAGCAGAGGGGGGGCCCACTACGAGCAGTACTTC. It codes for CASRGGAHYEQYF.

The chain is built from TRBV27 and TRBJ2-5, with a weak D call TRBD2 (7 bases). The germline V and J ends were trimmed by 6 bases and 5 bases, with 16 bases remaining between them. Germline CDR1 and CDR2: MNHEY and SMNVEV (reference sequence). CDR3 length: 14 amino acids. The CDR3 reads CASSPLGGLETQYF. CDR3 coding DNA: TGTGCCAGCAGCCCTCTCGGGGGGCTGGAGACCCAGTACTTC.

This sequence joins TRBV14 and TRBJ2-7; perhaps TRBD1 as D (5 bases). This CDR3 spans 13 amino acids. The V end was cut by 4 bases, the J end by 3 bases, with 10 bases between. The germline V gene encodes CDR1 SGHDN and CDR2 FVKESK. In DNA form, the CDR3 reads TGTGCCAGCAGCCCTGGACACATCTACGAGCAGTACTTC. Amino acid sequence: CASSPGHIYEQYF.

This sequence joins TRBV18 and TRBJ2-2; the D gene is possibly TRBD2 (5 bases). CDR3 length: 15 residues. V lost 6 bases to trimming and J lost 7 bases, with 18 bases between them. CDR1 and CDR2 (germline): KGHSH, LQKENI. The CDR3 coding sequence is TGTGCCAGCTCCTTCCAGCGGACTGAGCTCGGGGAGCTGTTTTTT. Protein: CASSFQRTELGELFF.

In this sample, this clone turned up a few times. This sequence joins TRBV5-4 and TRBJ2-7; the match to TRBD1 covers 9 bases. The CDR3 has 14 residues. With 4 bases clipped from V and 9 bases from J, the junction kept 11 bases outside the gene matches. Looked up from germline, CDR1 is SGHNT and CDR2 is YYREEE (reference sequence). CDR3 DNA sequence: TGTGCCAGCAGCCCGGGACAGGGATTTTGGAGGCAGTACTTC. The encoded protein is CASSPGQGFWRQYF.

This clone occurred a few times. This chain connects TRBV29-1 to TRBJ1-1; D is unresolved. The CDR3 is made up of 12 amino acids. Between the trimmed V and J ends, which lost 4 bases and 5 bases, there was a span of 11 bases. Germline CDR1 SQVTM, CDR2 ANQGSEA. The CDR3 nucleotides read TGCAGCGTTGTTGCGGGGAGAACTGAAGCTTTCTTT. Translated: CSVVAGRTEAFF.

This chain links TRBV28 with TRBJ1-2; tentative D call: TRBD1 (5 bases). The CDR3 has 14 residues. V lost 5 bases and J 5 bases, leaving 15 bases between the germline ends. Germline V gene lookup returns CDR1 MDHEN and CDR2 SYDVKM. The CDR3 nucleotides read TGTGCCAGCAGTCGCGGGACTGTCTATTATGGCTACACCTTC. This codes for CASSRGTVYYGYTF.

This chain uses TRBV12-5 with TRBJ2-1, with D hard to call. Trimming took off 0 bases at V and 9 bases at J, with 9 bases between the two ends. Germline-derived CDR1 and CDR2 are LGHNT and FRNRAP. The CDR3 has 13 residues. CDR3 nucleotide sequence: TGTGCTAGTGGTTTGGTACTTTTTGGTGAGCAGTTCTTC. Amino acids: CASGLVLFGEQFF.

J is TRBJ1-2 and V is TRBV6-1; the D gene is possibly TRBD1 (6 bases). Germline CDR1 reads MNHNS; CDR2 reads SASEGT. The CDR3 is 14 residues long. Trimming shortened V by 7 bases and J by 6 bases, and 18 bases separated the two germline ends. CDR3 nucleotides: TGTGCCAGCACTCCTTCCGGGACACAAAATGGCTACACCTTC. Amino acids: CASTPSGTQNGYTF.

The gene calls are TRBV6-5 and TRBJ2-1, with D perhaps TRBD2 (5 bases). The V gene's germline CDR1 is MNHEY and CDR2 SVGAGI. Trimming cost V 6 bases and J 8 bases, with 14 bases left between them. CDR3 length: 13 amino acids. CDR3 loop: CASRTLAGDEQFF. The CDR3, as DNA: TGTGCCAGCAGGACACTTGCCGGGGATGAGCAGTTCTTC.